This TCR beta chain originates from a study of cytomegalovirus exposure and HLA in healthy donors. Study-level points and caveats: When analyzed later, the rates of TCR association showed variation by HLA locus, with DRB1 the most and HLA-C the fewest. Common viral pathogens were later found to be apparently linked to several of the most significant clusters. Accurate predictions that matched the HLA-A and HLA-B alleles of most subjects were reportedly made from TCR beta sequences.

To note about this clone: Antigen: not known.

Healthy bone marrow donors made up the donor group. V lost 10 bases and J 7 bases, leaving 19 bases between the germline ends. CDR3 length equals 13 residues. Germline V lookup: CDR1 ENHRY, CDR2 SYGVKD. PCR used 60 Vbeta primers and 13 Jbeta primers. Assay used: immunoSEQ multiplex PCR; TCRdb lists only in-frame clones, some missing. Among about 120,000 clones listed, 80% to 85% were seen once. The sequence derives from a man under 40 in good health and CMV-seropositive. Sequencing input: PBMCs. The V gene is TRBV10-3, the J gene TRBJ1-2, with D perhaps TRBD1 (5 bases). The DNA of the CDR3 is TGTGCCACGGGGGGGAGTTTTGTGGCTGGCTACACCTTC. Its translation is CATGGSFVAGYTF.